One sample yielded the 21 T cell receptor beta chains listed below, sequenced in a study of blood T cell repertoires in COVID-19. Sequenced by immunoSEQ multiplex PCR; TCRdb stores in-frame clones only, minus some. The sample has a few hundred thousand clones, 75% to 90% seen once. The sample was PBMCs or T cells enriched from blood (not recorded which). The receptors were sampled from a woman aged 18-30 years who had recovered from COVID-19.

A few counts support this clone. This chain links TRBV25-1 with TRBJ2-3; D might be TRBD2 (5 bases). CDR1 and CDR2 from the germline V gene are MGHDK and SYGVNS. V lost 6 bases and J lost 1, with 11 bases in between. The CDR3 is 14 residues long. CDR3 in DNA: TGTGCCAGCAGCACAGTCGGGGGCACAGATACGCAGTATTTT. Translated: CASSTVGGTDTQYF.

V and J are TRBV5-1 and TRBJ2-7; D may be TRBD1 (5 bases). V lost 0 bases to trimming and J lost 1 base, with 11 bases between them. Germline assignment: CDR1 SGHRS and CDR2 YFSETQ. There are 15 residues in the CDR3. The CDR3 spells CASSLATVPSYEQYF. CDR3 bases: TGCGCCAGCAGCTTGGCGACAGTTCCTTCCTACGAGCAGTACTTC.

The J gene is TRBJ1-1, the V gene TRBV4-1; perhaps TRBD1 as D (5 bases). This CDR3 has 15 amino acids. Trimming shortened V by 0 bases and J by 4 bases, and 12 bases separated the two germline ends. Germline CDR1 reads MGHRA; CDR2 reads YSYEKL. CDR3 sequence reads: CASSQDPGQGTEAFF. The DNA for the CDR3 is TGCGCCAGCAGCCAAGATCCTGGACAAGGCACTGAAGCTTTCTTT.

The chain uses TRBV3-1 (or the pseudogene TRBV3-2) and TRBJ1-1; D is ambiguous. Germline V gene lookup returns CDR1 LGHDT and CDR2 YNNKEL (reference sequence). Trimming cost V 4 bases and J 5 bases, with 14 bases left between them. This CDR3 region has 14 residues. This CDR3 reads CASSLREWATEAFF. The CDR3, as DNA: TGTGCCAGCAGCCTGAGGGAATGGGCAACTGAAGCTTTCTTT.

The chain is built from TRBV5-1 and TRBJ1-6; TRBD1 agrees at 11 bases. The CDR3 sequence is 14 residues long. Germline V lookup: CDR1 SGHRS, CDR2 YFSETQ. V shed 4 bases, J shed 8 bases, and the junction held 2 bases outside the gene matches. CDR3 coding DNA: TGCGCCAGCAGCCGGGGACAGGGGGATTCACCCCTCCACTTT. Protein product: CASSRGQGDSPLHF.

This clone came up many times. The V call is TRBV5-6, the J call TRBJ2-1; D not certain. In germline, CDR1 is SGHDT, CDR2 YYEEEE. Trimming cost V 4 bases and J 6 bases, with 8 bases left between them. The CDR3 runs 12 residues. Here the CDR3 reads CASSPTGNEQFF. The DNA for the CDR3 is TGTGCCAGCAGCCCAACGGGCAATGAGCAGTTCTTC.

This chain links TRBV10-3 with TRBJ2-3; D perhaps matches TRBD1 (6 bases). The CDR3 extends over 16 amino acids. Deletions cut 5 bases from V and 6 bases from J, with 21 bases between. The V gene's germline CDR1 is ENHRY and CDR2 SYGVKD. The CDR3 protein is CAISKEGTSIMDTQYF. DNA for the CDR3: TGTGCCATCAGTAAGGAAGGGACATCAATCATGGATACGCAGTATTTT.

The chain joins TRBV2 to TRBJ2-3; possible D gene TRBD2, 6 bases. The CDR3 runs to 13 residues. Germline V gives CDR1 SNHLY, CDR2 FYNNEI. The V gene lost 11 bases and the J gene lost 12 bases, with 24 bases spanning the gap. The CDR3: CASQTRAAGRQYF. DNA for the CDR3: TGTGCCTCACAAACTCGAGCCGCGGGGAGACAGTATTTT.

The J gene is TRBJ2-3, the V gene TRBV5-1; a possible D gene is TRBD2 (7 bases). The CDR3 totals 15 residues. The ends were cut back, 4 bases at V and 6 bases at J, with 18 bases in the middle. Germline V lookup: CDR1 SGHRS, CDR2 YFSETQ. CDR3 sequence (DNA): TGCGCCAGCAGCCTGGACGGGGGGCTCGGGGATACGCAGTATTTT. Its translation: CASSLDGGLGDTQYF. Full variable domain (remainder filled in from reference TRBV5-1 and TRBJ2-3): KAGVTQTPRYLIKTRGQQVTLSCSPISGHRSVSWYQQTPGQGLQFLFEYFSETQRNKGNFPGRFSGRQFSNSRSEMNVSTLELGDSALYLCASSLDGGLGDTQYFGPGTRLTVL.

The gene calls are TRBV28 and TRBJ2-5; D call uncertain. V lost 6 bases, J lost 0 bases, and 11 bases lay in between. In germline, CDR1 is MDHEN, CDR2 SYDVKM. This CDR3 spans 14 amino acids. CDR3 sequence (DNA): TGTGCCAGCAGCTTCGACTGGGACCAAGAGACCCAGTACTTC. Its translation: CASSFDWDQETQYF. Together with reference TRBV28 and TRBJ2-5, the CDR3 gives the full variable domain: DVKVTQSSRYLVKRTGEKVFLECVQDMDHENMFWYRQDPGLGLRLIYFSYDVKMKEKGDIPEGYSVSREKKERFSLILESASTNQTSMYLCASSFDWDQETQYFGPGTRLLVL.

The chain carries TRBV3-1 (or the pseudogene TRBV3-2) and TRBJ1-1, with 7 bases fitting TRBD1. V was pared by 6 bases and J by 4 bases, with 2 bases of the junction left unmatched. Germline assignment: CDR1 LGHDT and CDR2 YNNKEL (reference sequence). CDR3 length: 12 amino acids. This CDR3 reads CASRGQLTEAFF. In nucleotides, the CDR3 is TGTGCCAGCAGGGGACAGCTCACTGAAGCTTTCTTT.

J is TRBJ2-7 and V is TRBV12-3 or TRBV12-4; D is unresolved. Trimming shortened V by 6 bases and J by 4 bases, and 10 bases separated the two germline ends. The CDR3 consists of 12 residues. CDR3 coding DNA: TGTGCCAGCAGGCTTCACAAGTACGAGCAGTACTTC. It is translated as CASRLHKYEQYF.

This chain uses TRBV28 with TRBJ2-7; 7 bases agree with TRBD1. The CDR3 runs to 15 residues. After removal of 5 bases from V and 3 bases from J, the junction contained 10 bases not matched to a gene. The germline V gene has CDR1 MDHEN and CDR2 SYDVKM. CDR3 DNA: TGTGCCAGCAGTCGTACAGGGGCCGTTGACTACGAGCAGTACTTC. This gives the protein CASSRTGAVDYEQYF.

V gene TRBV6-1 combines with J gene TRBJ1-2; D may be TRBD1 (5 bases). This CDR3 spans 14 amino acids. Trimming took 1 base from V and 4 from J, leaving 10 bases between them. From germline, CDR1 is MNHNS and CDR2 SASEGT. CDR3 in DNA: TGTGCCAGCAGTGAAGAGTGGGGCGCCTATGGCTACACCTTC. The encoded protein is CASSEEWGAYGYTF.

V is TRBV27 and J is TRBJ2-1; 10 bases align to TRBD2. The CDR3 length is 13 residues. Germline V gives CDR1 MNHEY, CDR2 SMNVEV (reference sequence). V dropped 5 bases and J dropped 9; count of bases not matched to a gene: 4. The CDR3 spells CASSQGTSVEQFF. The CDR3 coding sequence is TGTGCCAGCAGTCAAGGGACTAGCGTTGAGCAGTTCTTC.

The V call is TRBV2, the J call TRBJ2-7; D is possibly TRBD1 (5 bases). This CDR3 is 12 amino acids long. Germline V lookup: CDR1 SNHLY, CDR2 FYNNEI. Trimming took off 7 bases at V and 4 bases at J, with 11 bases between the two ends. CDR3 sequence (DNA): TGTGCCAGCATTGCCAGGGTGTACGAGCAGTACTTC. It encodes CASIARVYEQYF.

The chain links TRBV28 to TRBJ1-2; the D is unclear. The CDR3 runs to 13 residues. Looked up from germline, CDR1 is MDHEN and CDR2 is SYDVKM. Trimming cost V 1 base and J 8 bases, with 11 bases left between them. Here the CDR3 reads CASSLSGLAGYTF. The CDR3 region has the DNA TGTGCCAGCAGTTTATCGGGTCTCGCGGGCTACACCTTC.

Only one count was recorded for this clone. The chain recombines TRBV11-2 with TRBJ1-4; D uncertain. Trimming left V 5 bases short and J 4 bases short, with 14 bases between. Germline CDR1 and CDR2: SGHAT and FQNNGV. This CDR3 is built from 15 residues. The CDR3 loop reads CASSPLGGDNEKLFF. CDR3 sequence (DNA): TGTGCCAGCAGCCCCCTGGGCGGGGATAATGAAAAACTGTTTTTT.

This rearrangement joins TRBV4-1 to TRBJ1-2, with a tentative D call TRBD1 (5 bases). V dropped 2 bases and J dropped 1 base, with 8 bases sitting between them. CDR3 length equals 14 residues. CDR1 is MGHRA and CDR2 is YSYEKL in the germline V gene. CDR3 amino acids: CASSQSQGNYGYTF. DNA for the CDR3: TGCGCCAGCAGCCAATCCCAGGGTAACTATGGCTACACCTTC.

This chain links TRBV11-3 with TRBJ1-6, with TRBD1 as a possible D gene (6 bases). The CDR3 sequence is 17 residues long. The V and J ends lost 5 bases and 10 bases respectively, with 24 bases between them. Germline CDR1 reads SGHNT; CDR2 reads YENEEA. Here the CDR3 DNA reads TGTGCCAGCAGCCGCCACAGGGTAATCAAGATCGGGTCACCCCTCCACTTT. Its translation: CASSRHRVIKIGSPLHF.

The chain employs TRBV11-2 and TRBJ1-2, with 8 bases that match TRBD1. Germline lookup yields CDR1 SGHAT and CDR2 FQNNGV. This CDR3 comprises 14 residues. Unmatched junction bases numbered 15, after V lost 5 bases and J lost 13 bases. This CDR3 reads CASSPVRDRGFCTF. The CDR3 DNA sequence: TGTGCCAGCAGCCCTGTAAGAGACAGGGGATTTTGCACCTTC.